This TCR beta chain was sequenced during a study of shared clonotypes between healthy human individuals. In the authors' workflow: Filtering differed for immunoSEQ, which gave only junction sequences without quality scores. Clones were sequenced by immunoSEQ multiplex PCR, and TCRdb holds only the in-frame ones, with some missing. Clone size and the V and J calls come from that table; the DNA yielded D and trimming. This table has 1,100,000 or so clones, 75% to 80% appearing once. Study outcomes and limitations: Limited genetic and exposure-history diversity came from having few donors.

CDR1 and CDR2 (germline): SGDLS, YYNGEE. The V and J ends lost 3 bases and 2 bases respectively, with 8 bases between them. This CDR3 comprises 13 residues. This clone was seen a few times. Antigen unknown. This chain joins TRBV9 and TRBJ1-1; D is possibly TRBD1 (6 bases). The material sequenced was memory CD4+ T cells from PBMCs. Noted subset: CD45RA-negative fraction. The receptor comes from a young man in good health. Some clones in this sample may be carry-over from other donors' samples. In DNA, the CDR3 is TGTGCCAGCAGCGAGGACAGTAACACTGAAGCTTTCTTT. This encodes CASSEDSNTEAFF.